These 16 T cell receptor beta chains originate from one sample sequenced in a study of blood T cell repertoires in COVID-19. The protocol was immunoSEQ multiplex PCR, while the TCRdb copy is restricted to in-frame clones and leaves out a portion. The sample has about 380,000 clones; around 87% are singletons. The sequencing sample was made of PBMCs or T cells enriched from blood (not recorded which). The receptors shown here come from a man aged 30 to 39 who had recovered from COVID-19.

The V and J genes are TRBV27 and TRBJ1-1; tentatively, D is TRBD1 (6 bases). CDR1 MNHEY and CDR2 SMNVEV come from the germline V gene (reference sequence). The CDR3 consists of 13 residues. The V and J ends lost 4 bases and 1 base respectively, with 7 bases between them. CDR3 sequence: CASSYRANTEAFF. DNA of the CDR3: TGTGCCAGCAGTTACAGGGCGAACACTGAAGCTTTCTTT.

This sequence joins TRBV9 and TRBJ1-3; 8 bases agree with TRBD1. The germline V gene has CDR1 SGDLS and CDR2 YYNGEE. Trimming cost V 0 bases and J 5 bases; bases outside gene matches: 16. CDR3 size: 19 residues. Written as DNA, the CDR3 is TGTGCCAGCAGCGTAGCGACAGGGGCGCTCGGCAGGGATAGAAACACCATATATTTT. Protein sequence: CASSVATGALGRDRNTIYF.

The chain couples TRBV10-3 to TRBJ2-5; weak D call: TRBD2 (5 bases). Germline V gives CDR1 ENHRY, CDR2 SYGVKD. V was pared by 0 bases and J by 5 bases, with 13 bases between. The CDR3 runs to 15 residues. The CDR3 loop reads CAISESEGSLETQYF. The CDR3 DNA reads as TGTGCCATCAGTGAGTCAGAAGGGAGTTTGGAGACCCAGTACTTC.

This clone was seen more than once but under ten times. The chain employs TRBV30 and TRBJ1-1; TRBD1 matches at 7 bases. The CDR3 extends over 14 amino acids. After removal of 3 bases from V and 6 bases from J, the junction contained 10 bases not matched to a gene. CDR1 and CDR2 (germline): GTSNPN, SVGIG (reference sequence). Written as DNA, the CDR3 is TGTGCCTGGAGCATAGGGGGCTTGGGGGCTGAAGCTTTCTTT. Protein sequence: CAWSIGGLGAEAFF.

V and J are TRBV6-5 and TRBJ2-7; possible D gene TRBD2, 7 bases. CDR3 length: 15 residues. Trimming took 1 base from V and 4 from J, leaving 14 bases between them. The germline CDR1 and CDR2 sequences are MNHEY and SVGAGI. The DNA for the CDR3 is TGTGCCAGCAGTTACTTTGGGGGGGGGCAGTACGAGCAGTACTTC. This translates into CASSYFGGGQYEQYF.

The chain uses TRBV2 and TRBJ2-5; perhaps TRBD2 as D (7 bases). Germline loops: CDR1 SNHLY, CDR2 FYNNEI. The ends were cut back, 7 bases at V and 2 bases at J, with 11 bases in the middle. The CDR3 loop spans 13 amino acids. For the CDR3, the DNA is TGTGCCAGCAAGGGGGGGACACAAGAGACCCAGTACTTC. As protein: CASKGGTQETQYF.

This clone occurred once. The gene calls are TRBV5-4 and TRBJ1-4, with TRBD1 matching over 10 bases. Per germline, CDR1 SGHNT and CDR2 YYREEE (reference sequence). After removal of 3 bases from V and 7 bases from J, the junction contained 6 bases not matched to a gene. This CDR3 is 15 amino acids long. CDR3 sequence (DNA): TGTGCCAGCAGCTCGGGGGACAGGGGAGGTGAAAAACTGTTTTTT. It encodes CASSSGDRGGEKLFF.

This chain joins TRBV7-9 and TRBJ1-1; weak D call: TRBD1 (5 bases). CDR1 is SEHNR, CDR2 FQNEAQ, per germline (reference sequence). The CDR3 spans 12 residues. Trimming stripped 7 bases from V and 5 bases from J, with 11 bases between. In DNA, the CDR3 is TGTGCCAGCACCAGGCGGGGGACTGAAGCTTTCTTT. Residues: CASTRRGTEAFF.

The chain combines TRBV9 with TRBJ2-1; TRBD2 matches 10 bases. The CDR3 sequence is 16 residues long. Germline-derived CDR1 and CDR2 are SGDLS and YYNGEE. J lost 0 bases, V lost 3 bases, and 3 bases had no gene match. For the CDR3, the DNA is TGTGCCAGCAGCGGCAAGCGGGGGGGCTCCTACAATGAGCAGTTCTTC. Encoded protein: CASSGKRGGSYNEQFF.

The rearrangement joins TRBV5-1 to TRBJ2-1; 11 nucleotides line up with TRBD2. Trimming took 6 bases from V and 7 from J; bases not matched to a gene: 6. From germline, CDR1 is SGHRS and CDR2 YFSETQ. This CDR3 has 14 amino acids. This CDR3 is CASNIAGGQNEQFF. The CDR3 nucleotides read TGCGCCAGCAACATAGCGGGGGGGCAGAATGAGCAGTTCTTC. The complete variable domain, with remaining parts taken from reference TRBV5-1 and TRBJ2-1, reads KAGVTQTPRYLIKTRGQQVTLSCSPISGHRSVSWYQQTPGQGLQFLFEYFSETQRNKGNFPGRFSGRQFSNSRSEMNVSTLELGDSALYLCASNIAGGQNEQFFGPGTRLTVL.

A single count supports this clone. The J gene is TRBJ2-6, the V gene TRBV9, with 9 nucleotides matching TRBD1. CDR1 is SGDLS and CDR2 is YYNGEE in the germline V gene. CDR3 length equals 18 residues. Germline trimming cut 0 bases from V and 4 bases from J; bases unmatched to any gene: 8. The CDR3 sequence: CASSVGGTGSPGANVLTF. CDR3 in DNA: TGTGCCAGCAGCGTAGGTGGGACAGGGTCCCCCGGGGCCAACGTCCTGACTTTC.

The V and J genes are TRBV9 and TRBJ2-3; D gene ambiguous. Germline CDR1 and CDR2: SGDLS and YYNGEE. Trimming pared 4 bases from V and 1 base from J, leaving 13 bases between. The CDR3 covers 15 residues. The CDR3 protein is CASSPVPPGTDTQYF. CDR3 sequence (DNA): TGTGCCAGCAGCCCAGTCCCCCCTGGCACAGATACGCAGTATTTT. The full variable domain, its missing parts supplied by reference TRBV9 and TRBJ2-3, is DSGVTQTPKHLITATGQRVTLRCSPRSGDLSVYWYQQSLDQGLQFLIQYYNGEERAKGNILERFSAQQFPDLHSELNLSSLELGDSALYFCASSPVPPGTDTQYFGPGTRLTVL.

DNA for the CDR3: TGTGCCAGCAGCGTAGTATCAGGTGGCGAGCAGTACTTC. It translates to CASSVVSGGEQYF. V and J are TRBV9 and TRBJ2-7, with D hard to call. CDR1 is SGDLS and CDR2 is YYNGEE in the germline V gene. The CDR3 is 13 residues long. With 0 bases removed from V and 6 bases from J, the gap between germline ends came to 10 bases.

V usage is TRBV4-2 and J usage is TRBJ2-2; the D gene is possibly TRBD1 (5 bases). Trimming left V 0 bases short and J 0 bases short, with 8 bases between. Germline assignment: CDR1 LGHNA and CDR2 YNFKEQ. The length of the CDR3 is 16 residues. The CDR3 loop is CASSQDPQANTGELFF. The CDR3 DNA follows: TGTGCCAGCAGCCAAGATCCACAGGCGAACACCGGGGAGCTGTTTTTT.

This clone has only a few counts. The chain links TRBV2 to TRBJ2-1; 10 bases are a match to TRBD2. V lost 4 bases to trimming and J lost 5 bases; unmatched junction nucleotides: 5. CDR3 length: 15 residues. Germline V gives CDR1 SNHLY, CDR2 FYNNEI. DNA of the CDR3: TGTGCCAGCAGTGGGAGCGGGGGGGTCAACAATGAGCAGTTCTTC. Translated: CASSGSGGVNNEQFF.

Note on this clone: An end of the junction does not agree with germline; a read error may underlie this. V usage is TRBV7-7 and J usage is TRBJ1-2; TRBD1 might be the D (5 bases). This CDR3 has 15 amino acids. Germline CDR1 reads SSHAT; CDR2 reads FNYEAQ (reference sequence). CDR3 sequence reads: CASSLGDSPNYGYTF. CDR3 in DNA: TGTGCTAGCAGCTTAGGTGACAGCCCTAACTATGGCTACACCTTC.